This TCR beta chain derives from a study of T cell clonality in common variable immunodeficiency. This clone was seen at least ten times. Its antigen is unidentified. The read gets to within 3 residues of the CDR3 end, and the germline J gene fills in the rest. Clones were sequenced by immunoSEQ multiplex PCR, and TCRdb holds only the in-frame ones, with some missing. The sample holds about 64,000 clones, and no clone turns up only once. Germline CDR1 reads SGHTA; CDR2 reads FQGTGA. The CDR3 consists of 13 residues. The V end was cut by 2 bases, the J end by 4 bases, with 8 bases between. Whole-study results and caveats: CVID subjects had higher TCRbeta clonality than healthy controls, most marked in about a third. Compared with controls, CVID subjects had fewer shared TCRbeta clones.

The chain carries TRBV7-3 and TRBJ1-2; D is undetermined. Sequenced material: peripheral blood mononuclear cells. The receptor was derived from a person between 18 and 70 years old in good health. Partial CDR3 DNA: TGTGCCAGCAGCTTAGGTCGGGGCTATGGC. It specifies CASSLGRGYG. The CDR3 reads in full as CASSLGRGYGYTF.